The 23 T cell receptor beta chains given below trace back to one sample, sequenced in a study of shared clonotypes between healthy human individuals. The data were produced by immunoSEQ multiplex PCR, yet TCRdb's version contains in-frame clones alone and is incomplete. Of 2,500,000 or so clones detected, approximately 93% appear once; the ten largest clones hold roughly 0.36%. The source material was naive CD4+ T cells from PBMCs. The subset is: CD45RA+ positively selected. Receptor source: a man aged 18 to 35 in good health. Some clones in this sample may be carry-over from other donors' samples.

CDR3 amino acids: CAWSEAGGLYEQYF. The CDR3 DNA is TGTGCCTGGAGTGAAGCGGGAGGGCTGTACGAGCAGTACTTC. The chain carries TRBV30 and TRBJ2-7; the match to TRBD2 covers 10 bases. The V gene's germline CDR1 is GTSNPN and CDR2 SVGIG (reference sequence). With V trimmed by 1 base and J by 4 bases, 4 bases remained unmatched. This CDR3 is built from 14 residues.

V gene TRBV7-9 combines with J gene TRBJ1-2; D ambiguous. Germline V gene data show CDR1 as SEHNR and CDR2 as FQNEAQ (reference sequence). The CDR3 length is 12 residues. V lost 3 bases and J 8 bases, leaving 10 bases between the germline ends. DNA of the CDR3: TGTGCCAGCAGCTTGGTGGCTCTGGGCTACACCTTC. It codes for CASSLVALGYTF.

This chain connects TRBV6-6 to TRBJ2-7; no reliable D call. CDR3 length: 13 amino acids. The ends were cut back, 0 bases at V and 2 bases at J, with 5 bases in the middle. Germline loops: CDR1 MNHNY, CDR2 SVGAGI (reference sequence). The CDR3 nucleotides read TGTGCCAGCAGTTACTCGAGTACCTACGAGCAGTACTTC. Amino acid sequence: CASSYSSTYEQYF.

The genes are TRBV27 and TRBJ2-7, with D uncertain. V lost 9 bases to trimming and J lost 1 base, with 10 bases between them. CDR1 MNHEY and CDR2 SMNVEV come from the germline V gene (reference sequence). CDR3 size: 12 residues. The CDR3, as DNA: TGTGCCAGTCGGACGAAGTCCTACGAGCAGTACTTC. As protein: CASRTKSYEQYF.

The V gene is TRBV4-1, the J gene TRBJ2-5; D call uncertain. Per germline, CDR1 MGHRA and CDR2 YSYEKL. The CDR3 has 11 residues. V was pared by 0 bases and J by 5 bases, with 1 base between. DNA for the CDR3: TGCGCCAGCAGCCAAGACGAGACCCAGTACTTC. Protein product: CASSQDETQYF.

Only a few counts were recorded for this clone. The V call is TRBV4-2, the J call TRBJ1-4; 10 positions agree with TRBD1. The V gene's germline CDR1 is LGHNA and CDR2 YNFKEQ. V dropped 1 base and J dropped 5; count of bases not matched to a gene: 4. This CDR3 is 16 amino acids long. The CDR3 spells CASSQVDRGMNEKLFF. The CDR3 DNA sequence: TGTGCCAGCAGCCAAGTGGACAGGGGGATGAATGAAAAACTGTTTTTT.

The chain is built from TRBV7-3 and TRBJ1-1; D uncertain. This CDR3 spans 15 amino acids. The germline V and J ends were trimmed by 5 bases and 1 base, with 14 bases remaining between them. Looked up from germline, CDR1 is SGHTA and CDR2 is FQGTGA. CDR3 nucleotides: TGTGCCAGCAGCGTCAGCTACGGACGGAACACTGAAGCTTTCTTT. Amino acids: CASSVSYGRNTEAFF. Based on the CDR3 plus reference TRBV7-3 and TRBJ1-1, the full variable domain is GAGVSQTPSNKVTEKGKYVELRCDPISGHTALYWYRQSLGQGPEFLIYFQGTGAADDSGLPNDRFFAVRPEGSVSTLKIQRTERGDSAVYLCASSVSYGRNTEAFFGQGTRLTVV.

The chain has TRBV6-1 and TRBJ1-3; D gene uncertain. Germline values: CDR1 MNHNS, CDR2 SASEGT. The CDR3 has 13 residues. V was shortened by 9 bases and J by 5 bases, with 14 bases between the two germline ends. CDR3 region: CARALGRRNTIYF. For the CDR3, the DNA is TGTGCCAGGGCGCTGGGCAGGCGAAACACCATATATTTT.

V usage is TRBV27 and J usage is TRBJ1-5, with 7 bases identical to TRBD1. Unmatched junction bases numbered 20, after V lost 5 bases and J lost 7 bases. The CDR3 loop spans 18 amino acids. The V gene's germline CDR1 is MNHEY and CDR2 SMNVEV (reference sequence). The CDR3, as DNA: TGTGCCAGCAGTCCCGCCCAATTCTACAGGGGAAGACGACAGCCCCAGCATTTT. Its translation is CASSPAQFYRGRRQPQHF.

This clone was seen once. J is TRBJ1-2 and V is TRBV11-1; TRBD1 agrees at 8 bases. This CDR3 contains 14 residues. CDR1 is SGHAT, CDR2 FQDESV, per germline (reference sequence). V shed 1 base, J shed 7 bases, and the junction held 5 bases outside the gene matches. CDR3 sequence reads: CASSLGSRGPGYTF. In DNA, the CDR3 is TGTGCCAGCAGCTTAGGTTCCAGGGGGCCTGGCTACACCTTC. Full variable domain (remainder filled in from reference TRBV11-1 and TRBJ1-2): EAEVAQSPRYKITEKSQAVAFWCDPISGHATLYWYRQILGQGPELLVQFQDESVVDDSQLPKDRFSAERLKGVDSTLKIQPAELGDSAMYLCASSLGSRGPGYTFGSGTRLTVV.

The chain carries TRBV29-1 and TRBJ2-5, with TRBD2 matching over 7 bases. The CDR3 extends over 13 amino acids. CDR1 and CDR2 from the germline V gene are SQVTM and ANQGSEA. With V trimmed by 3 bases and J by 4 bases, 5 bases remained unmatched. CDR3 sequence (DNA): TGCAGCGTTGACCCGGGAGGAAGAGAGACCCAGTACTTC. This sequence encodes CSVDPGGRETQYF.

The chain recombines TRBV6-6 with TRBJ1-5, with a possible D match to TRBD1 (5 bases). The length of the CDR3 is 16 residues. The germline gives CDR1 MNHNY, CDR2 SVGAGI (reference sequence). Trimming stripped 5 bases from V and 5 bases from J, with 19 bases between. CDR3 coding DNA: TGTGCCAGCAGTCCCCCTCGTGGGGCGAGGGATCAGCCCCAGCATTTT. Translating it yields CASSPPRGARDQPQHF.

The chain has TRBV15 and TRBJ2-1; tentative D call: TRBD2 (5 bases). The ends were cut back, 3 bases at V and 7 bases at J, with 19 bases in the middle. The CDR3 is made up of 16 amino acids. The V gene's germline CDR1 is LNHNV and CDR2 YYDKDF (reference sequence). The CDR3 DNA sequence: TGTGCCACCAGCAGTTTAAAGAAGCGGCCGAGTAATGAGCAGTTCTTC. It encodes CATSSLKKRPSNEQFF.

The V and J genes are TRBV28 and TRBJ2-7; D is undetermined. The CDR3 consists of 15 residues. Germline V gene sequence: CDR1 MDHEN, CDR2 SYDVKM. V was clipped by 4 bases and J by 0 bases, with 13 bases between them. This chain's CDR3 is CASSSPATPSYEQYF. The CDR3 region has the DNA TGTGCCAGCAGTTCCCCGGCTACCCCCTCCTACGAGCAGTACTTC.

This chain joins TRBV7-9 and TRBJ2-7; D is unresolved. The CDR3 loop spans 13 amino acids. Germline V gene data show CDR1 as SEHNR and CDR2 as FQNEAQ (reference sequence). The V and J ends lost 5 bases and 6 bases respectively, with 14 bases between them. The DNA for the CDR3 is TGTGCCAGCAGCCCGCTCGGTATGGCCGAGCAGTACTTC. This encodes CASSPLGMAEQYF.

The V and J genes are TRBV6-1 and TRBJ1-1; 8 positions agree with TRBD1. CDR1 and CDR2 from the germline V gene are MNHNS and SASEGT. V dropped 0 bases and J dropped 4; count of bases not matched to a gene: 1. This CDR3 region has 14 residues. DNA for the CDR3: TGTGCCAGCAGTGAAGCAACAGGGGGCACTGAAGCTTTCTTT. It codes for CASSEATGGTEAFF.

The chain carries TRBV5-6 and TRBJ2-3, with a weak D call TRBD1 (6 bases). The CDR3 spans 14 residues. CDR1 and CDR2 from the germline V gene are SGHDT and YYEEEE. V lost 4 bases and J lost 2, with 11 bases in between. DNA for the CDR3: TGTGCCAGCAGCCTGGGACACAACACAGATACGCAGTATTTT. Its translation is CASSLGHNTDTQYF. Together with reference TRBV5-6 and TRBJ2-3, the CDR3 gives the full variable domain: DAGVTQSPTHLIKTRGQQVTLRCSPKSGHDTVSWYQQALGQGPQFIFQYYEEEERQRGNFPDRFSGHQFPNYSSELNVNALLLGDSALYLCASSLGHNTDTQYFGPGTRLTVL.

The chain combines TRBV5-1 with TRBJ1-3, with 12 bases that match TRBD1. In germline, CDR1 is SGHRS, CDR2 YFSETQ. V trimming: 4 bases; J trimming: 1 base; junction bases outside the gene matches: 12. The CDR3 sequence is 19 residues long. CDR3 region: CASSLGTGGSLVSGNTIYF. CDR3 DNA: TGCGCCAGCAGCCTCGGGACAGGGGGCTCTCTGGTATCTGGAAACACCATATATTTT.

This clone was seen only once. The chain combines TRBV19 with TRBJ2-3; 9 bases line up with TRBD1. V lost 10 bases to trimming and J lost 6 bases; unmatched junction nucleotides: 14. Germline V gene lookup returns CDR1 LNHDA and CDR2 SQIVND (reference sequence). This CDR3 has 15 amino acids. This CDR3 reads CATKDRGSGSDTQYF. The CDR3 nucleotides are TGTGCCACCAAAGACAGGGGGTCGGGCTCGGATACGCAGTATTTT.

V and J are TRBV7-8 and TRBJ1-1; D perhaps matches TRBD1 (5 bases). V lost 5 bases to trimming and J lost 4 bases, with 14 bases between them. From germline, CDR1 is SGHVS and CDR2 FQNEAQ. The CDR3 loop spans 14 amino acids. CDR3 in amino acids: CASSPLGRGTEAFF. CDR3 DNA sequence: TGTGCCAGCAGCCCTCTCGGGAGGGGCACTGAAGCTTTCTTT.

V and J are TRBV27 and TRBJ1-1; D possibly corresponds to TRBD1 (5 bases). V shed 1 base and J shed 6 bases, with 18 bases lying between them. CDR1 and CDR2 from the germline V gene are MNHEY and SMNVEV (reference sequence). The CDR3 runs 16 residues. In nucleotides, the CDR3 is TGTGCCAGCAGTTTATACTCGGTTGGCAGGGCTTCTGAAGCTTTCTTT. Translation gives CASSLYSVGRASEAFF.

The chain is built from TRBV9 and TRBJ2-2; D remains ambiguous. The V end was cut by 4 bases, the J end by 0 bases, with 7 bases between. There are 14 residues in the CDR3. Germline-derived CDR1 and CDR2 are SGDLS and YYNGEE. CDR3 DNA: TGTGCCAGCAGCTCCAACCCGAACACCGGGGAGCTGTTTTTT. It yields the protein CASSSNPNTGELFF.

The rearrangement uses TRBV29-1 and TRBJ2-3; D could derive from TRBD1 or TRBD2 (5 bases each). Germline CDR1 is SQVTM and CDR2 is ANQGSEA. The CDR3 is 13 amino acids. Trimming removed 7 bases from V and 2 bases from J, with 13 bases in between. CDR3 nucleotides: TGCAGCGGCGTTCCGGGACCCACAGATACGCAGTATTTT. Its translation: CSGVPGPTDTQYF.